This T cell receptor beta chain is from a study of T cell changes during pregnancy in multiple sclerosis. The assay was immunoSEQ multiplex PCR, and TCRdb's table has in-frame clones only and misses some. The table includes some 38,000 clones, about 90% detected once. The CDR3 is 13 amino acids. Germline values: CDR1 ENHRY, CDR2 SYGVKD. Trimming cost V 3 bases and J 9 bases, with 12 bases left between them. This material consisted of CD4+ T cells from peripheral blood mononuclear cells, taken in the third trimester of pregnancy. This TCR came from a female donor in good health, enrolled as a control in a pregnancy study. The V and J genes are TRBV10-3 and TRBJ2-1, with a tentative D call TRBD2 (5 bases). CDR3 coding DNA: TGTGCCATCAGTGACGCGACTACCCTTGAGCAGTTCTTC. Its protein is CAISDATTLEQFF.